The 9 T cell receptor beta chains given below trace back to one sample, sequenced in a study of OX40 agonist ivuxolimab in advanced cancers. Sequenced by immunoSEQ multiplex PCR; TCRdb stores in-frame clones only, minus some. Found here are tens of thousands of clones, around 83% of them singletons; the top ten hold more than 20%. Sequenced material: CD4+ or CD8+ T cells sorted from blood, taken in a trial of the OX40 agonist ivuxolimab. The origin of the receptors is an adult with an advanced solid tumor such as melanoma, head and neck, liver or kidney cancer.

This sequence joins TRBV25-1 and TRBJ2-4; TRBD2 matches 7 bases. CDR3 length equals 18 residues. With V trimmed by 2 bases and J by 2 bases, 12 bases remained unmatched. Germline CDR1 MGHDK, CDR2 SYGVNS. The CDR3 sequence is CASSELPSSGVTKNIQYF. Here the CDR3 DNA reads TGTGCCAGCAGTGAACTTCCCTCTAGCGGTGTGACCAAAAACATTCAGTACTTC.

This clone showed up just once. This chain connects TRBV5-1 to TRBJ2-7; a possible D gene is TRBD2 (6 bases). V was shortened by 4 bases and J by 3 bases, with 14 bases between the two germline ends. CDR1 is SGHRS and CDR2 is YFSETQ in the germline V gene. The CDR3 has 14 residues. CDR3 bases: TGCGCCAGCAGCCCTGGGACTGGAGGCTACGAGCAGTACTTC. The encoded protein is CASSPGTGGYEQYF.

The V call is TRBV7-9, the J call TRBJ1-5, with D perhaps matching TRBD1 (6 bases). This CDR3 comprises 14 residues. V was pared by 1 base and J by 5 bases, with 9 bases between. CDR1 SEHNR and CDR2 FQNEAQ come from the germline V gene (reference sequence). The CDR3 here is CASSLDGGHQPQHF. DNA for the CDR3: TGTGCCAGCAGCTTAGACGGGGGGCATCAGCCCCAGCATTTT.

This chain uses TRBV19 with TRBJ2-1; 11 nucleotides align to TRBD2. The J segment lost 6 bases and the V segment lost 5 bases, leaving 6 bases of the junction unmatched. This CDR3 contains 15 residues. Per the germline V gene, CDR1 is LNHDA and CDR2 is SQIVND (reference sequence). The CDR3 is CASSVSSGGINEQFF. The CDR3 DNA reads TGTGCCAGTAGTGTGTCTAGCGGGGGGATCAATGAGCAGTTCTTC.

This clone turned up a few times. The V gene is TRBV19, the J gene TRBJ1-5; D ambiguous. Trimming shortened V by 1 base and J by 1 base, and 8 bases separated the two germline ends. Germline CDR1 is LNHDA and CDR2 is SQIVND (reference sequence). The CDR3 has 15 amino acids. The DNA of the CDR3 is TGTGCCAGTAGTATAGGTATGTTAAGCAATCAGCCCCAGCATTTT. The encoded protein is CASSIGMLSNQPQHF.

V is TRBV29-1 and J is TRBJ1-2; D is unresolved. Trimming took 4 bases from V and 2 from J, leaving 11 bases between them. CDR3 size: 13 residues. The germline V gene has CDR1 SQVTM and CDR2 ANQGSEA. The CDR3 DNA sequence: TGCAGCGTTGGTATGGGTCAGAACTATGGCTACACCTTC. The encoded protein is CSVGMGQNYGYTF.

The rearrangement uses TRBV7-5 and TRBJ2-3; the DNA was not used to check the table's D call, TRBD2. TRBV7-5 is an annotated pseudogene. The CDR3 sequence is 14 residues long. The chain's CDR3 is CARTDEVTPDTQYF. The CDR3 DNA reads TGTGCCAGAACAGATGAAGTGACTCCAGATACGCAGTATTTT.

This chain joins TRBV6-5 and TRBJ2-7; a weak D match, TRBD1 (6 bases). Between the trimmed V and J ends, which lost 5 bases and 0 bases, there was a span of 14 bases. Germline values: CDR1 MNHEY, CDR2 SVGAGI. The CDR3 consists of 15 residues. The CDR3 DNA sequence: TGTGCCAGCAGTCCCGACAGGTTCAGCTCCTACGAGCAGTACTTC. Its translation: CASSPDRFSSYEQYF.

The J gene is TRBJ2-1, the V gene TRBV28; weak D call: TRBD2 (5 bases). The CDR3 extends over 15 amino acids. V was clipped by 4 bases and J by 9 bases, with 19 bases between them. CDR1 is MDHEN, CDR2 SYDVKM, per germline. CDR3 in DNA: TGTGCCAGCAGTTCCCCGGTGGTAGCGTTATTTGAGCAGTTCTTC. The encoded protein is CASSSPVVALFEQFF. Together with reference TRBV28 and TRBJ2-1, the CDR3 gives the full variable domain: DVKVTQSSRYLVKRTGEKVFLECVQDMDHENMFWYRQDPGLGLRLIYFSYDVKMKEKGDIPEGYSVSREKKERFSLILESASTNQTSMYLCASSSPVVALFEQFFGPGTRLTVL.